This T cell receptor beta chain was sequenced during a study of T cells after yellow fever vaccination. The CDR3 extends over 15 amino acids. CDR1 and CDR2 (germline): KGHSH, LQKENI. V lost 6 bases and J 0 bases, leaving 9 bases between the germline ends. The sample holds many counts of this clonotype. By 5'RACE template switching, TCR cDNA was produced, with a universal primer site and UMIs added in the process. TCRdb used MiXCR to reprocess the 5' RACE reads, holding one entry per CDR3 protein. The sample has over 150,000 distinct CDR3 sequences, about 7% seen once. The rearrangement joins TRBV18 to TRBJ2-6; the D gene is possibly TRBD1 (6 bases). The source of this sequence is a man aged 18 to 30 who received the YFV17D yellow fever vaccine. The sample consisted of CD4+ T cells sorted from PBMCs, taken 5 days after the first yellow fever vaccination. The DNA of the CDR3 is TGTGCCAGCTCGTACAGGGACTCTGGGGCCAACGTCCTGACTTTC. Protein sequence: CASSYRDSGANVLTF.